One and the same sample provided the 3 T cell receptor beta chains below, sequenced in a study of T cell clonotyping in hematopoietic cell transplantation. This table comes from immunoSEQ multiplex PCR, and its TCRdb copy is limited to in-frame clones, with some not included. The table lists a few thousand clones, approximately 96% of them singletons. The starting material was PBMCs, obtained 100 days after allogeneic stem cell transplant. The receptors derive from a male patient in his thirties or forties who had an allogeneic stem cell transplant from a related donor, so the T cells may come from the graft donor. Some clones in this sample may be carry-over from other donors' samples.

CDR3 protein: CASSPFYGTENSPLHF. The CDR3 coding sequence is TGTGCCAGCAGTCCTTTTTACGGGACAGAGAATTCACCCCTCCACTTT. The V and J genes are TRBV7-9 and TRBJ1-6; 7 nucleotides match TRBD1. The CDR3 spans 16 residues. The V gene end was trimmed by 6 bases and the J gene end by 7 bases; junction bases not matched to a gene: 12. Germline loops: CDR1 SEHNR, CDR2 FQNEAQ (reference sequence).

The V call is TRBV7-2, the J call TRBJ1-6; D uncertain. V shed 7 bases and J shed 10 bases, with 14 bases lying between them. The CDR3 spans 13 residues. Germline assignment: CDR1 SGHTA and CDR2 FQGNSA. In nucleotides, the CDR3 is TGTGCCAGCAATTTTAATAGGGTCTCACCCCTCCACTTT. It specifies CASNFNRVSPLHF.

This rearrangement joins TRBV11-2 to TRBJ1-4, with a possible D match to TRBD1 (5 bases). Germline V gives CDR1 SGHAT, CDR2 FQNNGV. This CDR3 spans 15 amino acids. Trimming took 5 bases from V and 5 from J, leaving 15 bases between them. The CDR3: CASSRSGGENEKLFF. CDR3 bases: TGTGCCAGCAGCCGGTCCGGAGGGGAAAATGAAAAACTGTTTTTT.